Listed here are 17 T cell receptor beta chains from one sample, sequenced in a study of T cells after yellow fever vaccination. TCRdb reprocessed the 5' RACE reads with MiXCR, giving one entry per CDR3 protein. The table records about 340,000 distinct CDR3 sequences, about 12% of them present only once. Sequenced material: CD4+ T cells sorted from PBMCs, taken 15 days after the yellow fever booster vaccination. The receptors come from a man aged 18 to 29 who received the YFV17D yellow fever vaccine.

This clonotype occurred a few times. This rearrangement joins TRBV12-3 or TRBV12-4 to TRBJ2-1; TRBD2 matches 13 bases. The CDR3 consists of 15 residues. Germline trimming cut 6 bases from V and 6 bases from J; bases unmatched to any gene: 5. The CDR3 sequence is CASRPGTSGVNEQFF. DNA of the CDR3: TGTGCCAGCAGACCCGGGACTAGCGGGGTCAATGAGCAGTTCTTC.

In this sample, this clonotype turned up many times. The gene calls are TRBV6-5 and TRBJ2-1; 8 nucleotides match TRBD1. This CDR3 is 15 amino acids long. CDR1 and CDR2 (germline): MNHEY, SVGAGI. The V and J ends lost 6 bases and 0 bases, in that order; junction bases with no gene match: 4. CDR3 amino acids: CASSQTGGSYNEQFF. CDR3 DNA: TGTGCCAGCAGCCAAACAGGGGGCTCCTACAATGAGCAGTTCTTC.

The V gene is TRBV12-3 or TRBV12-4, the J gene TRBJ2-1; D might be TRBD2 (6 bases). V lost 7 bases and J 3 bases, leaving 16 bases between the germline ends. The CDR3 is 15 residues long. Here the CDR3 reads CASTSIAAGYNEQFF. CDR3 sequence (DNA): TGTGCCAGCACCTCAATAGCGGCAGGCTACAATGAGCAGTTCTTC.

The rearrangement joins TRBV4-1 to TRBJ2-5, with 10 bases identical to TRBD1. V shed 3 bases, J shed 1 base, and the junction held 11 bases outside the gene matches. Germline-derived CDR1 and CDR2 are MGHRA and YSYEKL. The CDR3 contains 18 residues. The CDR3 sequence: CASSHNTRDRGAQETQYF. In DNA, the CDR3 is TGCGCCAGCAGCCATAACACCCGGGACAGGGGAGCCCAAGAGACCCAGTACTTC.

This clonotype was counted at least ten times. The chain combines TRBV2 with TRBJ1-2; a weak D match, TRBD1 (5 bases). Germline V CDR1 and CDR2: SNHLY, FYNNEI. V was pared by 5 bases and J by 0 bases, with 19 bases between. There are 17 residues in the CDR3. CDR3 sequence reads: CASSPLGGTKANYGYTF. For the CDR3, the DNA is TGTGCCAGCAGTCCCCTTGGTGGGACCAAAGCTAACTATGGCTACACCTTC.

The chain is built from TRBV20-1 and TRBJ2-5; no clear D. Germline assignment: CDR1 DFQATT and CDR2 SNEGSKA (reference sequence). Trimming cost V 6 bases and J 2 bases, with 13 bases left between them. The CDR3 has 13 residues. CDR3 residues: CSANTAAQETQYF. CDR3 in DNA: TGCAGTGCGAATACGGCCGCTCAAGAGACCCAGTACTTC.

The J gene is TRBJ1-5, the V gene TRBV20-1; D might be TRBD1 (5 bases). The V and J ends lost 3 bases and 1 base respectively, with 10 bases between them. The CDR3 spans 14 residues. CDR1 is DFQATT, CDR2 SNEGSKA, per germline (reference sequence). The CDR3 nucleotides read TGCAGTGCTAGGAAGGACAACAGCAATCAGCCCCAGCATTTT. It is translated as CSARKDNSNQPQHF.

This clonotype was seen repeatedly, ten times or more. The chain employs TRBV7-2 and TRBJ2-5, with D hard to call. Germline V gene sequence: CDR1 SGHTA, CDR2 FQGNSA. The V gene lost 5 bases and the J gene lost 4 bases, with 8 bases spanning the gap. The CDR3 length is 12 residues. CDR3 DNA: TGTGCCAGCAGCAACAGACTAGAGACCCAGTACTTC. As protein: CASSNRLETQYF.

V is TRBV2 and J is TRBJ2-2; D may be TRBD2 (5 bases). The V end lost 7 bases, the J end lost 6 bases, and 12 bases lay between the germline ends. The CDR3 sequence is 13 residues long. CDR1 and CDR2 from the germline V gene are SNHLY and FYNNEI. The CDR3 bases are TGTGCCAGCAAGGTCGGCGGGTCCGGGGAGCTGTTTTTT. Translated, it gives CASKVGGSGELFF.

This rearrangement joins TRBV24-1 to TRBJ1-1, with a possible D match to TRBD1 (5 bases). The germline V gene has CDR1 KGHDR and CDR2 SFDVKD. V lost 0 bases and J lost 7, with 8 bases in between. CDR3 length: 13 amino acids. The CDR3 sequence is CATSDLGAGEAFF. In DNA form, the CDR3 reads TGTGCCACCAGTGATTTGGGGGCGGGTGAAGCTTTCTTT.

This chain joins TRBV10-3 and TRBJ1-1, with D possibly being TRBD1 (5 bases). Per germline, CDR1 ENHRY and CDR2 SYGVKD. The CDR3 has 13 residues. V was trimmed by 7 bases and J by 3 bases, leaving 12 bases between them. The CDR3 reads CAITGRPDTEAFF. The CDR3 DNA reads TGTGCCATCACGGGGCGGCCGGACACTGAAGCTTTCTTT.

This chain links TRBV7-2 with TRBJ1-6; D gene ambiguous. CDR1 is SGHTA and CDR2 is FQGNSA in the germline V gene. This CDR3 is 14 amino acids long. The V gene lost 3 bases and the J gene lost 4 bases, with 7 bases spanning the gap. The CDR3: CASSFARYNSPLHF. The CDR3 coding sequence is TGTGCCAGCAGCTTCGCACGGTATAATTCACCCCTCCACTTT.

The sample holds a few counts of this clonotype. The chain joins TRBV6-5 to TRBJ2-1, with TRBD2 matching 10 bases. Trimming took 0 bases from V and 12 from J; bases not matched to a gene: 2. The CDR3 is 13 amino acids. Per the germline V gene, CDR1 is MNHEY and CDR2 is SVGAGI. The CDR3 here is CASSYSIAGGQFF. The CDR3, as DNA: TGTGCCAGCAGTTACTCTATAGCGGGGGGGCAGTTCTTC.

This clonotype was detected only a few times. The V gene is TRBV9, the J gene TRBJ1-6; no clear D gene. CDR1 SGDLS and CDR2 YYNGEE come from the germline V gene. This CDR3 has 13 residues. Between the trimmed V and J ends, which lost 6 bases and 13 bases, there was a span of 17 bases. In DNA, the CDR3 is TGTGCCAGCAACGGCGGGCCTAAGGCCCCCCTCCACTTT. Protein: CASNGGPKAPLHF.

As for this clonotype: An end of the junction does not agree with germline; a read error may underlie this. The rearrangement joins TRBV20-1 to TRBJ1-4; D not certain. Germline V gives CDR1 DFQATT, CDR2 SNEGSKA (reference sequence). The length of the CDR3 is 13 residues. For the CDR3, the DNA is TGCAGTGCTCGAGACTTATCGAATGAAAAACTGTTTTTT. As protein: CSARDLSNEKLFF.

This clonotype was counted only a few times. This sequence joins TRBV19 and TRBJ2-1, with TRBD2 identical over 13 bases. The germline CDR1 and CDR2 sequences are LNHDA and SQIVND (reference sequence). The CDR3 covers 15 residues. J was trimmed by 10 bases and V by 3 bases; bases with no gene match: 6. CDR3 residues: CASSIRTSGGEEQFF. In DNA, the CDR3 is TGTGCCAGTAGTATTCGTACTAGCGGGGGGGAAGAGCAGTTCTTC.

This clonotype was detected a few times. The V and J genes are TRBV20-1 and TRBJ2-7; no clear D. V was clipped by 2 bases and J by 3 bases, with 8 bases between them. The CDR3 contains 12 residues. CDR1 is DFQATT and CDR2 is SNEGSKA in the germline V gene (reference sequence). The CDR3 is CSARPDLYEQYV. The CDR3 nucleotides read TGCAGTGCTAGACCGGACCTCTACGAGCAGTACGTC.